A selection of T cell receptor beta chains follows, all from one sample in a study of T cells in localized non-small cell lung cancer. Sequencing used immunoSEQ multiplex PCR; TCRdb keeps in-frame clones, though not all of them. The sample contains 2,000 to 2,500 clones, around a quarter of which appear only once. The input for sequencing was lung tumor tissue, taken before any cancer treatment. The receptors derive from a male donor at least 60 years old with stage III squamous cell lung carcinoma. Each CDR3 is given with its conserved first and last residue. The D gene is left open where the match is weak. The size of a clone is reported for some rows only, either as once, few or many, or as a class for expanded clones.

d_call: NA
cdr3_length: 16
j_call: TRBJ2-3
v_call: TRBV7-5
clone_size: few
cdr3_aa: CASSLGTGVSTDTQYF
cdr3_nt: TGTGCCAGCAGCTTAGGTACAGGGGTTTCGACAGATACGCAGTATTTT

d_call: NA
cdr3_length: 15
j_call: TRBJ2-6
v_call: TRBV11-3
clone_size: NA
cdr3_aa: CASSLEGTGANVLTF
cdr3_nt: TGTGCCAGCAGCTTGGAAGGGACAGGGGCCAACGTCCTGACTTTC

d_call: TRBD2
cdr3_length: 16
j_call: TRBJ2-7
v_call: TRBV9
clone_size: NA
cdr3_aa: CASSSRGTSGPYEQYF
cdr3_nt: TGTGCCAGCAGCTCGAGAGGTACTAGCGGCCCCTACGAGCAGTACTTC

d_call: TRBD2
cdr3_length: 18
j_call: TRBJ2-7
v_call: TRBV9
clone_size: medium-sized
cdr3_aa: CASSSTTSGRDIGYEQYF
cdr3_nt: TGTGCCAGCAGCTCGACTACTAGCGGGAGGGACATTGGCTACGAGCAGTACTTC

d_call: NA
cdr3_length: 15
j_call: TRBJ1-5
v_call: TRBV9
clone_size: NA
cdr3_aa: CASSPSSRGDQPQHF
cdr3_nt: TGTGCCAGCAGCCCCTCTTCTAGGGGGGATCAGCCCCAGCATTTT

d_call: NA
cdr3_length: 14
j_call: TRBJ1-2
v_call: TRBV11-3
clone_size: NA
cdr3_aa: CASTPLGGAEGYTF
cdr3_nt: TGTGCCAGCACTCCTCTGGGGGGGGCTGAAGGCTACACCTTC

d_call: NA
cdr3_length: 13
j_call: TRBJ1-2
v_call: TRBV7-4
clone_size: medium-sized
cdr3_aa: CASRPTGHYGYTF
cdr3_nt: TGTGCCAGCAGACCTACAGGGCACTATGGCTACACCTTC

d_call: NA
cdr3_length: 13
j_call: TRBJ1-1
v_call: TRBV6-8
clone_size: medium-sized
cdr3_aa: CASSYSGGQEAFF
cdr3_nt: TGTGCCAGCAGTTACTCGGGCGGTCAGGAAGCTTTCTTT

d_call: NA
cdr3_length: 12
j_call: TRBJ2-3
v_call: TRBV29-1
clone_size: NA
cdr3_aa: CSVNTVTDTQYF
cdr3_nt: TGCAGCGTTAATACAGTCACAGATACGCAGTATTTT

d_call: NA
cdr3_length: 14
j_call: TRBJ2-2
v_call: TRBV11-3
clone_size: few
cdr3_aa: CASSLRGDTGELFF
cdr3_nt: TGTGCCAGCAGCCTAAGGGGGGACACCGGGGAGCTGTTTTTT

d_call: TRBD2
cdr3_length: 14
j_call: TRBJ2-2
v_call: TRBV11-3
clone_size: medium-sized
cdr3_aa: CASSQGGADGELFF
cdr3_nt: TGTGCCAGCAGCCAGGGAGGGGCTGACGGGGAGCTGTTTTTT